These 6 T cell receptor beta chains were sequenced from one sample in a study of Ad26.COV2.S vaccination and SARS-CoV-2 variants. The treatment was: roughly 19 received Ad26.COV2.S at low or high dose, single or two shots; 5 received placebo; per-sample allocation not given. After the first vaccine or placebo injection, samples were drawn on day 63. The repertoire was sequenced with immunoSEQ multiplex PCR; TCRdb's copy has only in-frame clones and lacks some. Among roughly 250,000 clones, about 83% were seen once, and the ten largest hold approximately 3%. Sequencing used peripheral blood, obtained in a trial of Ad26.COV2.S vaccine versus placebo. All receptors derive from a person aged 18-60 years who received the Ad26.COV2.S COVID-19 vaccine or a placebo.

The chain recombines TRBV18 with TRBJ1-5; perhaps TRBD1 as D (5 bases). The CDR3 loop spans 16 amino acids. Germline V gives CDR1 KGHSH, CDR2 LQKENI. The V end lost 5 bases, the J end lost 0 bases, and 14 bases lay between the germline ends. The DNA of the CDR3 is TGTGCCAGCTCAGCGACAGTGGGGTATAGCAATCAGCCCCAGCATTTT. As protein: CASSATVGYSNQPQHF.

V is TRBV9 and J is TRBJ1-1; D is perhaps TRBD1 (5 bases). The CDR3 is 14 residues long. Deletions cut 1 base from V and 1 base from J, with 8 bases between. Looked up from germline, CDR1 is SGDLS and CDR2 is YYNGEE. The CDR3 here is CASSVWGSNTEAFF. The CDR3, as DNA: TGTGCCAGCAGCGTATGGGGGTCGAACACTGAAGCTTTCTTT. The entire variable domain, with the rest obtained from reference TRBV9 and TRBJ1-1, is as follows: DSGVTQTPKHLITATGQRVTLRCSPRSGDLSVYWYQQSLDQGLQFLIQYYNGEERAKGNILERFSAQQFPDLHSELNLSSLELGDSALYFCASSVWGSNTEAFFGQGTRLTVV.

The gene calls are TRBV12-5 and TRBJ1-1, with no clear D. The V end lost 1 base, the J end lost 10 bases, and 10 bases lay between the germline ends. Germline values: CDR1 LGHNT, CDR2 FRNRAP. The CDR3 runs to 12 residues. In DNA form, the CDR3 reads TGTGCTAGTGGTTTGGACAGCCTTGCAGCTTTCTTT. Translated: CASGLDSLAAFF.

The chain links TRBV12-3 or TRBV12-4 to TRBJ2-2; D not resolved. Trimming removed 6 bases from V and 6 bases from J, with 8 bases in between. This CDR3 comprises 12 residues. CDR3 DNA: TGTGCCAGCAGGACCGAACCCGGGGAGCTGTTTTTT. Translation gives CASRTEPGELFF.

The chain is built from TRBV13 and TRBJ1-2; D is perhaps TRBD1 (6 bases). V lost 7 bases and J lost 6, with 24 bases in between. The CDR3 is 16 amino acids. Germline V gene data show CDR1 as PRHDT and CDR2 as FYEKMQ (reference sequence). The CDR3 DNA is TGTGCCAGCAACGATATACAGGGAACGGGCGTTGATGGCTACACCTTC. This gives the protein CASNDIQGTGVDGYTF.

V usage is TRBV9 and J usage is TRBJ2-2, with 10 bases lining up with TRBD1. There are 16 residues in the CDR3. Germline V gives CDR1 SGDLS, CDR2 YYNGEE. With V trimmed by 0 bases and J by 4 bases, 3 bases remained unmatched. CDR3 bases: TGTGCCAGCAGCGTAGGACAGGGGGCATTCACCGGGGAGCTGTTTTTT. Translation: CASSVGQGAFTGELFF.